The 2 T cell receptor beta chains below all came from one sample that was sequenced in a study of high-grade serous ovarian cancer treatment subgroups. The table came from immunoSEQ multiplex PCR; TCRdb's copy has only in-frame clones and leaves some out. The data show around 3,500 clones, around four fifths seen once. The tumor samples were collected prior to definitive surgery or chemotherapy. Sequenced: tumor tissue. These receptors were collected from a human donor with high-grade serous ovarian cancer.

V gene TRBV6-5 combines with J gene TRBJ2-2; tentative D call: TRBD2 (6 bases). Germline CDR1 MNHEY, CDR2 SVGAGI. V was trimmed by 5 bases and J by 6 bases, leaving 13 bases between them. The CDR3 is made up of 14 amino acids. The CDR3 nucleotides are TGTGCCAGCAGTCCGACTAGTACCCCCGGGGAGCTGTTTTTT. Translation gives CASSPTSTPGELFF.

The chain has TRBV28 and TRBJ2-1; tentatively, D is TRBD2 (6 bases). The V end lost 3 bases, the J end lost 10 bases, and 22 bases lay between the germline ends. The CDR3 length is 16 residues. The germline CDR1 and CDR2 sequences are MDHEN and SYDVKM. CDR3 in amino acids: CASSFSSRGSREEQFF. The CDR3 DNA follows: TGTGCCAGCAGTTTTTCCTCGCGGGGCTCCAGGGAGGAGCAGTTCTTC.